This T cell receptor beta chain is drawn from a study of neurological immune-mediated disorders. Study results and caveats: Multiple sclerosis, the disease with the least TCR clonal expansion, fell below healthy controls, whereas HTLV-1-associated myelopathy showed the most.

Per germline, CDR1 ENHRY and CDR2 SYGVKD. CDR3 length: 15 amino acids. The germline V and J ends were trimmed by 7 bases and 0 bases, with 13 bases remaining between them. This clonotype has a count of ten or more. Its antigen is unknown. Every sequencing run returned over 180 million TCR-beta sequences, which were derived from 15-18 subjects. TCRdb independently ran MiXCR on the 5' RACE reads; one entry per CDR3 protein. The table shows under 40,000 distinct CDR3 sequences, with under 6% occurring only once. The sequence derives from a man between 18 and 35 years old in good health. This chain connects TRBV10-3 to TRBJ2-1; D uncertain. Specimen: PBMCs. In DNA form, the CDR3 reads TGTGCCATCACCGCCGCCAGGAGCTCCTACAATGAGCAGTTCTTC. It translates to CAITAARSSYNEQFF.